These 27 T cell receptor beta chains were all obtained from the same sample, sequenced in a study of vaccination and CD4 T cells after COVID-19. Documented treatment: roughly 11-day PBMC culture with coronavirus spike peptide pools or control peptides (ViraFEST assay). From the unexposed donor, CD4+ T cells were collected ahead of the COVID-19 pandemic (2011-2018). For these receptors, no antigen is known. Sequenced with the Oncomine TCR Beta short-read assay was DNA taken from cultured CD4+ T cells. The source of extracted genomic DNA was cultured CD4+ T cells. Each CDR3 protein gets one entry after TCRdb re-called the PCR reads with MiXCR. In the table there are over 7,500 distinct CDR3 sequences, less than 45% of which are singletons. The sample taken for sequencing was CD4+ T cells from blood, cultured in vitro. The receptor source for this set is a human donor in good health.

The J gene is TRBJ2-2, the V gene TRBV9; D is perhaps TRBD1 (6 bases). Trimming removed 4 bases from V and 7 bases from J, with 14 bases in between. The CDR3 has 14 amino acids. Germline CDR1 and CDR2: SGDLS and YYNGEE. CDR3 nucleotides: TGTGCCAGCAGCCTCAGGGGTAATGGCGGGGAGCTGTTTTTT. Residues: CASSLRGNGGELFF.

The chain carries TRBV6-2 or TRBV6-3 and TRBJ1-2; tentative D call: TRBD1 (5 bases). Germline lookup yields CDR1 MNHEY and CDR2 SVGEGT. The CDR3 has 13 residues. V dropped 6 bases and J dropped 8 bases, with 16 bases sitting between them. The CDR3 protein is CASRGPHLGGYTF. In DNA, the CDR3 is TGTGCCAGCAGGGGGCCCCACCTCGGGGGCTACACCTTC.

In its sample, this clonotype was seen a few times. This sequence joins TRBV25-1 and TRBJ1-2; 9 bases agree with TRBD1. The J segment lost 7 bases and the V segment lost 8 bases, leaving 5 bases of the junction unmatched. CDR1 and CDR2 from the germline V gene are MGHDK and SYGVNS. The CDR3 consists of 12 residues. The CDR3 nucleotides are TGTGCCAGCGGGACAGGGCCAGGTGGCTACACCTTC. Protein sequence: CASGTGPGGYTF.

J is TRBJ1-2 and V is TRBV20-1; 7 bases map to TRBD1. The CDR3 totals 13 residues. J gave up 6 bases and V 3 bases, and 7 bases lay outside the gene matches. Germline V gene sequence: CDR1 DFQATT, CDR2 SNEGSKA (reference sequence). This CDR3 reads CSASGAGGNGYTF. CDR3 bases: TGCAGTGCTAGCGGGGCAGGGGGAAATGGCTACACCTTC.

This chain uses TRBV29-1 with TRBJ1-6; D ambiguous. The CDR3 spans 13 residues. Trimming pared 0 bases from V and 13 bases from J, leaving 13 bases between. Germline loops: CDR1 SQVTM, CDR2 ANQGSEA. DNA of the CDR3: TGCAGCGTTGAAGAGACGGTAGGAGTCCCCCTCCACTTT. Translation: CSVEETVGVPLHF.

The chain carries TRBV7-2 and TRBJ2-7, with D possibly TRBD2 on 5 matching bases. Germline CDR1 and CDR2: SGHTA and FQGNSA. Trimming took 6 bases from V and 0 from J, leaving 12 bases between them. The CDR3 spans 14 residues. CDR3 residues: CASSSRANSYEQYF. The CDR3 nucleotides are TGTGCCAGCAGTTCGAGGGCCAACTCCTACGAGCAGTACTTC.

This clonotype has a handful of counts. The chain combines TRBV7-2 with TRBJ1-2; tentative D call: TRBD1 (6 bases). This CDR3 is built from 13 residues. V was cut by 6 bases and J by 4 bases, with 12 bases left in between. Looked up from germline, CDR1 is SGHTA and CDR2 is FQGNSA. The CDR3 loop is CASRQTGSYGYTF. The CDR3 DNA follows: TGTGCCAGCAGGCAAACAGGGAGCTATGGCTACACCTTC. Looking up the rest from reference TRBV7-2 and TRBJ1-2 gives the full variable domain: GAGVSQSPSNKVTEKGKDVELRCDPISGHTALYWYRQSLGQGLEFLIYFQGNSAPDKSGLPSDRFSAERTGGSVSTLTIQRTQQEDSAVYLCASRQTGSYGYTFGSGTRLTVV.

The chain recombines TRBV6-2 or TRBV6-3 with TRBJ2-2; 9 nucleotides agree with TRBD1. Germline V gene sequence: CDR1 MNHEY, CDR2 SVGEGT. Losses at the gene ends were 0 bases for V and 6 bases for J; bases not matched to a gene: 5. The CDR3 sequence is 16 residues long. In DNA, the CDR3 is TGTGCCAGCAGTTACTCGTATGGACAGGGGCCCGGGGAGCTGTTTTTT. It yields the protein CASSYSYGQGPGELFF.

This clonotype was detected a few times. The chain has TRBV6-2 or TRBV6-3 and TRBJ2-6; possibly TRBD2 for D (5 bases). V dropped 2 bases and J dropped 0 bases, with 14 bases sitting between them. The CDR3 is made up of 18 amino acids. Germline V gene lookup returns CDR1 MNHEY and CDR2 SVGEGT. The CDR3 nucleotides are TGTGCCAGCAGTTACGGACTTGGCCAAAACTCTGGGGCCAACGTCCTGACTTTC. It specifies CASSYGLGQNSGANVLTF.

This chain links TRBV7-6 with TRBJ2-2; 9 bases align to TRBD2. The CDR3 length is 18 residues. Unmatched junction bases numbered 11, after V lost 6 bases and J lost 0 bases. CDR1 is SGHVS, CDR2 FNYEAQ, per germline. The CDR3 region is CASSSPRGGLTNTGELFF. As DNA, the CDR3 is TGTGCCAGCAGTTCACCGCGGGGGGGGCTCACGAACACCGGGGAGCTGTTTTTT.

This clonotype was observed a few times. The gene calls are TRBV20-1 and TRBJ1-5, with D maybe TRBD1 (6 bases). The CDR3 is 13 residues long. The V gene lost 2 bases and the J gene lost 1 base, with 6 bases spanning the gap. Looked up from germline, CDR1 is DFQATT and CDR2 is SNEGSKA (reference sequence). CDR3 coding DNA: TGCAGTGCTAGAAGGGGGAGCAATCAGCCCCAGCATTTT. It is translated as CSARRGSNQPQHF.

This clonotype has only a few counts. The V call is TRBV6-1, the J call TRBJ1-2; tentative D call: TRBD1 (5 bases). Germline assignment: CDR1 MNHNS and CDR2 SASEGT. This CDR3 spans 14 amino acids. The V and J ends lost 2 bases and 4 bases respectively, with 11 bases between them. In DNA, the CDR3 is TGTGCCAGCAGTGAACAGGGTGAAAGCTATGGCTACACCTTC. Translation: CASSEQGESYGYTF.

This clonotype was observed a few times. The rearrangement uses TRBV7-9 and TRBJ1-6, with 9 bases aligning to TRBD1. Trimming took 10 bases from V and 8 from J; bases not matched to a gene: 9. CDR1 and CDR2 from the germline V gene are SEHNR and FQNEAQ (reference sequence). The CDR3 totals 14 residues. The CDR3 sequence: CAKFAGQGYSPLHF. CDR3 DNA sequence: TGTGCCAAGTTCGCGGGACAGGGATATTCACCCCTCCACTTT.

In its sample, this clonotype was seen once. The V gene is TRBV28, the J gene TRBJ2-7; possibly TRBD2 for D (7 bases). The CDR3 totals 13 residues. Germline V CDR1 and CDR2: MDHEN, SYDVKM. Between the trimmed V and J ends, which lost 8 bases and 1 base, there was a span of 12 bases. The chain's CDR3 is CASDGGASYEQYF. The CDR3 DNA reads as TGTGCCAGCGATGGGGGGGCTTCCTACGAGCAGTACTTC.

By frequency in the sample, this clonotype is medium-sized. The chain has TRBV7-2 and TRBJ1-2; D remains unclear. Germline CDR1 is SGHTA and CDR2 is FQGNSA. The CDR3 length is 12 residues. Trimming shortened V by 5 bases and J by 5 bases, and 9 bases separated the two germline ends. This chain's CDR3 is CASSPHSYGYTF. The CDR3 DNA sequence: TGTGCCAGCAGCCCTCACTCGTATGGCTACACCTTC.

The V call is TRBV7-9, the J call TRBJ1-1; D unclear. Germline CDR1 and CDR2: SEHNR and FQNEAQ (reference sequence). The V gene lost 5 bases and the J gene lost 1 base, with 14 bases spanning the gap. The CDR3 runs 15 residues. The CDR3 spells CASSPPAGSNTEAFF. CDR3 DNA sequence: TGTGCCAGCAGCCCCCCGGCGGGGTCGAACACTGAAGCTTTCTTT.

The chain employs TRBV14 and TRBJ1-1; D is unresolved. Trimming stripped 0 bases from V and 1 base from J, with 15 bases between. CDR1 SGHDN and CDR2 FVKESK come from the germline V gene. This CDR3 is 17 amino acids long. CDR3 residues: CASSQEGVHWGNTEAFF. DNA for the CDR3: TGTGCCAGCAGCCAAGAAGGCGTTCACTGGGGGAACACTGAAGCTTTCTTT.

The chain recombines TRBV24-1 with TRBJ2-3; tentative D call: TRBD2 (6 bases). The CDR3 runs to 15 residues. CDR1 and CDR2 from the germline V gene are KGHDR and SFDVKD. Trimming took 1 base from V and 5 from J, leaving 12 bases between them. CDR3 DNA sequence: TGTGCCACCAGTGATTTCAGCGGGTGGGTAGATACGCAGTATTTT. Its protein is CATSDFSGWVDTQYF.

The genes are TRBV24-1 and TRBJ2-5; 12 positions agree with TRBD2. Per germline, CDR1 KGHDR and CDR2 SFDVKD. Losses at the gene ends were 4 bases for V and 3 bases for J; bases not matched to a gene: 5. The CDR3 loop spans 16 amino acids. The CDR3 DNA reads as TGTGCCACCAGTGACCCCCTAGCGGGAGGGAAAGAGACCCAGTACTTC. Its protein is CATSDPLAGGKETQYF.

This clonotype was counted a few times. The chain joins TRBV19 to TRBJ2-3; 9 bases map to TRBD2. V lost 7 bases to trimming and J lost 2 bases; unmatched junction nucleotides: 7. The CDR3 extends over 15 amino acids. CDR1 and CDR2 from the germline V gene are LNHDA and SQIVND (reference sequence). CDR3 loop: CASTLSGSYTDTQYF. The CDR3 region has the DNA TGTGCCAGTACCCTTAGCGGGAGCTACACAGATACGCAGTATTTT.

The chain uses TRBV20-1 and TRBJ2-2; a weak D match, TRBD2 (6 bases). Germline CDR1 DFQATT, CDR2 SNEGSKA (reference sequence). V gave up 3 bases and J gave up 1 base, with 6 bases separating them. The CDR3 extends over 13 amino acids. The CDR3 nucleotides read TGCAGTGCTAGCGGGGGGAACACCGGGGAGCTGTTTTTT. Translated, it gives CSASGGNTGELFF.

J is TRBJ1-1 and V is TRBV7-3; 8 positions match TRBD1. Germline V gene lookup returns CDR1 SGHTA and CDR2 FQGTGA. The CDR3 sequence is 15 residues long. The V gene end was trimmed by 4 bases and the J gene end by 1 base; junction bases not matched to a gene: 5. For the CDR3, the DNA is TGTGCCAGCAGCTCAGGGGGCGCTGGGAACACTGAAGCTTTCTTT. Translated: CASSSGGAGNTEAFF.

The chain combines TRBV19 with TRBJ2-5; D is undetermined. V was shortened by 3 bases and J by 0 bases, with 8 bases between the two germline ends. CDR1 and CDR2 from the germline V gene are LNHDA and SQIVND (reference sequence). This CDR3 has 14 amino acids. For the CDR3, the DNA is TGTGCCAGTAGTATGAACTTAAACCAAGAGACCCAGTACTTC. This sequence encodes CASSMNLNQETQYF. The whole variable domain, remainder taken from reference TRBV19 and TRBJ2-5, is DGGITQSPKYLFRKEGQNVTLSCEQNLNHDAMYWYRQDPGQGLRLIYYSQIVNDFQKGDIAEGYSVSREKKESFPLTVTSAQKNPTAFYLCASSMNLNQETQYFGPGTRLLVL.

In this sample, this clonotype turned up a few times. The V gene is TRBV19, the J gene TRBJ1-5, with TRBD1 identical over 10 bases. The CDR3 length is 15 residues. The V gene end was trimmed by 4 bases and the J gene end by 5 bases; junction bases not matched to a gene: 5. Germline V gene lookup returns CDR1 LNHDA and CDR2 SQIVND (reference sequence). DNA of the CDR3: TGTGCCAGTAGTACTTTGGGACAGGGGTATCAGCCCCAGCATTTT. This sequence encodes CASSTLGQGYQPQHF.

The chain carries TRBV5-6 and TRBJ2-3; D might be TRBD1 or TRBD2, each matching 7 bases. Deletions cut 4 bases from V and 0 bases from J, with 12 bases between. Germline V gene lookup returns CDR1 SGHDT and CDR2 YYEEEE. The CDR3 totals 15 residues. This CDR3 reads CASSPQGGSTDTQYF. CDR3 DNA: TGTGCCAGCAGCCCGCAGGGGGGGAGCACAGATACGCAGTATTTT.

This chain uses TRBV6-1 with TRBJ1-5; a possible D gene is TRBD1 (5 bases). The CDR3 loop spans 15 amino acids. CDR1 MNHNS and CDR2 SASEGT come from the germline V gene. Deletions cut 6 bases from V and 1 base from J, with 13 bases between. The CDR3 loop is CASSINRDSNQPQHF. DNA of the CDR3: TGTGCCAGCAGCATCAACCGGGACAGCAATCAGCCCCAGCATTTT.

The chain combines TRBV5-1 with TRBJ2-5, with a tentative D call TRBD1 (5 bases). CDR3 length: 14 amino acids. V dropped 1 base and J dropped 2 bases, with 9 bases sitting between them. From germline, CDR1 is SGHRS and CDR2 YFSETQ. The CDR3 region is CASSLITGQETQYF. The CDR3 bases are TGCGCCAGCAGCTTGATTACAGGTCAAGAGACCCAGTACTTC.